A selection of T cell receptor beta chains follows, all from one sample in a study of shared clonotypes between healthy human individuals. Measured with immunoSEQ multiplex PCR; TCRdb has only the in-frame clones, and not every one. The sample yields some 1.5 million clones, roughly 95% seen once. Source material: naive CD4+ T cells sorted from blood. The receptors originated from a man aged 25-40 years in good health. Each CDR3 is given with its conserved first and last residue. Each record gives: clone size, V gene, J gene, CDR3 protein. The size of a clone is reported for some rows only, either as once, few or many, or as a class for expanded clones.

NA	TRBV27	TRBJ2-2	CASRTKTGAGELFF
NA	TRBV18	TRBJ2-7	CASSPSGVPEQYF
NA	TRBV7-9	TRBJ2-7	CATTLPGGLSYEQYF
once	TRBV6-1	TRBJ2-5	CATRTGETQYF
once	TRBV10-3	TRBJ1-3	CAISEGTGGPGNTIYF
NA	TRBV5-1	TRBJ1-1	CASSRLTGGGLNTEAFF
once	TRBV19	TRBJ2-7	CASSGTGSLPEQYF
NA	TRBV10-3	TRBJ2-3	CAISEPKVGTDTQYF
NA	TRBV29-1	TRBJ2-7	CSAGDPSYEQYF
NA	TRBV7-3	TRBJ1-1	CASSFGEDTEAFF
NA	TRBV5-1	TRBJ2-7	CASSLGTGSNEQYF
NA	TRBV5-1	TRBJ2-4	CASSLVAGGENIQYF
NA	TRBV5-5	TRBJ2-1	CASSLAGGPGYEQFF
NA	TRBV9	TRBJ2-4	CASSVVRGTSVGPLAKNIQYF
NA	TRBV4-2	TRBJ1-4	CASQTGEDEKLFF
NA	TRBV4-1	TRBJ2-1	CASSQEGTGGWNEQFF